Listed below are T cell receptor beta chains from one sample, sequenced in a study of T-cell memory formation after mild COVID-19. TCRdb re-analysed the 5' RACE reads in MiXCR, keeping a single row per CDR3 protein. Of just under 550,000 distinct CDR3 sequences listed, approximately 20% are singletons. The sample was PBMCs or a T cell subset sorted from them (not recorded which). All receptors derive from an adult woman who had mild COVID-19 (a few samples of this study predate the infection). Cell type and time point are not known. Both conserved end residues are part of each CDR3.

15,TRBV11-3,TRBJ2-4,CASSFGGKDKNIQYF
14,TRBV7-2,TRBJ1-6,CASSLDSIDSPLHF
14,TRBV20-1,TRBJ1-1,CSAESLGQNTEAFF
11,TRBV12-3/TRBV12-4,TRBJ1-2,CASGTGVGYTF
13,TRBV29-1,TRBJ2-1,CSGGGASYNEQFF
18,TRBV24-1,TRBJ2-3,CATSDLPGTTASTDTQYF
14,TRBV11-3,TRBJ2-1,CASSSPGLINEQFF
13,TRBV6-5,TRBJ2-1,CASRGSGYNEQFF
14,TRBV7-2,TRBJ2-5,CASRLDRAQETQYF
13,TRBV14,TRBJ2-3,CASSQMLADTQYF
14,TRBV28,TRBJ2-3,CASISQGITDTQYF
12,TRBV7-9,TRBJ2-3,CASSPHQYTQYF
13,TRBV20-1,TRBJ2-5,CSAGVSGTETQYF
13,TRBV10-3,TRBJ2-5,CAISSGLDETQYF
13,TRBV7-2,TRBJ1-5,CASSARQGQPQHF
15,TRBV6-2/TRBV6-3,TRBJ2-6,CASSTGASGANVLTF
16,TRBV5-5,TRBJ2-3,CASSLSSRGAQDTQYF